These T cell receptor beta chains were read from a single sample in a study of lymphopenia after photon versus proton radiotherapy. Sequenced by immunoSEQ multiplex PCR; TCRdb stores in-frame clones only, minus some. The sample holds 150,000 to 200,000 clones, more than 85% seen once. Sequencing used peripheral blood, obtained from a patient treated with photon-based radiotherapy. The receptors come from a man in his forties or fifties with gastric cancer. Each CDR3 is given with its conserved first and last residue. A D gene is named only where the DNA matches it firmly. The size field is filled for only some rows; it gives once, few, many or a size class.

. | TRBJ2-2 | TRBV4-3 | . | CASSQGTVNTGELFF | TGCGCCAGCAGCCAAGGGACAGTGAACACCGGGGAGCTGTTTTTT
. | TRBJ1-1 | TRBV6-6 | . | CASSRGTASGDTEAFF | TGTGCCAGCAGCCGCGGGACGGCATCAGGGGACACTGAAGCTTTCTTT
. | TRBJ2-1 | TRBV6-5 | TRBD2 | CASNLAGSNEQFF | TGTGCCAGCAACCTAGCGGGTAGCAATGAGCAGTTCTTC
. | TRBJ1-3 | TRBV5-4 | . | CASSARIGGSGNTIYF | TGTGCCAGCAGCGCCAGAATTGGAGGCTCTGGAAACACCATATATTTT
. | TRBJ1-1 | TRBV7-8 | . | CASTPPTDEAFF | TGTGCCAGCACCCCCCCTACCGATGAAGCTTTCTTT
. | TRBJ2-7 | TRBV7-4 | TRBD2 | CASSLPRTSKYEQYF | TGTGCCAGCAGCTTACCCCGGACTAGTAAGTACGAGCAGTACTTC
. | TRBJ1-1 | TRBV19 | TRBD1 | CASKGPGQVNTEAFF | TGTGCCAGTAAGGGGCCGGGACAGGTAAACACTGAAGCTTTCTTT
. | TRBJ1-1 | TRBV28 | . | CASRDFTEAFF | TGTGCCAGTCGGGATTTCACTGAAGCTTTCTTT
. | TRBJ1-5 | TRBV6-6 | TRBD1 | CASRKVDREDQPQHF | TGTGCCAGCAGGAAAGTCGACAGGGAAGATCAGCCCCAGCATTTT
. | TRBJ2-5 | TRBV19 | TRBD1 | CASSKGTGVGETQYF | TGTGCCAGTAGTAAGGGGACAGGGGTGGGCGAGACCCAGTACTTC
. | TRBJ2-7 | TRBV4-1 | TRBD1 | CASSQAGTGVRRTYEQYF | TGCGCCAGCAGCCAAGCCGGGACAGGGGTCCGACGCACCTACGAGCAGTACTTC
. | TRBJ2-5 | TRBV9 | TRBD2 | CASQRGTQETQYF | TGTGCCAGCCAGCGGGGGACTCAAGAGACCCAGTACTTC
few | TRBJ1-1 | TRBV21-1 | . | CASSVRQGGRTEAFF | TGTGCCAGCAGCGTTCGACAGGGGGGACGAACTGAAGCTTTCTTT
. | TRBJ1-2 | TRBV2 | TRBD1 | CASNIGQGGNGYTF | TGTGCCAGCAACATCGGACAGGGTGGTAATGGCTACACCTTC
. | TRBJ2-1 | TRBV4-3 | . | CASSQERGREQFF | TGCGCCAGCAGCCAAGAGAGGGGTCGGGAGCAGTTCTTC
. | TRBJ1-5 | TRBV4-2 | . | CASSQDLFRDNQPQHF | TGTGCCAGCAGCCAAGATCTATTCAGGGACAATCAGCCCCAGCATTTT
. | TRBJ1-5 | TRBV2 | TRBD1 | CASSSRTGLSNQPQHF | TGTGCCAGCAGTTCCCGGACAGGGTTGAGCAATCAGCCCCAGCATTTT
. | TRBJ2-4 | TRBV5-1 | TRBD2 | CASSLEFRREGGKNIQYF | TGCGCCAGCAGCTTGGAGTTTCGGCGGGAGGGAGGGAAAAACATTCAGTACTTC